These 2 T cell receptor beta chains came from one sample sequenced in a study of blood T cell repertoires in COVID-19. Generated by immunoSEQ multiplex PCR, the TCRdb table keeps only in-frame clones and is missing some. This table holds about 150,000 clones, more than 75% found once. Sequencing used peripheral blood. The receptors stem from a human donor in a cohort sampled during active COVID-19.

The J gene is TRBJ1-1, the V gene TRBV2; 8 bases map to TRBD1. Germline CDR1 reads SNHLY; CDR2 reads FYNNEI. With 5 bases clipped from V and 1 base from J, the junction kept 3 bases outside the gene matches. CDR3 length: 14 amino acids. The CDR3 protein is CASSLQGENTEAFF. The CDR3 DNA reads TGTGCCAGCAGTTTACAGGGGGAGAACACTGAAGCTTTCTTT. Full variable domain (outside the CDR3, taken from reference TRBV2 and TRBJ1-1): EPEVTQTPSHQVTQMGQEVILRCVPISNHLYFYWYRQILGQKVEFLVSFYNNEISEKSEIFDDQFSVERPDGSNFTLKIRSTKLEDSAMYFCASSLQGENTEAFFGQGTRLTVV.

This sequence joins TRBV5-1 and TRBJ2-1, with 10 bases that match TRBD1. The CDR3 length is 15 residues. CDR1 is SGHRS and CDR2 is YFSETQ in the germline V gene. The V and J ends lost 4 bases and 4 bases, in that order; junction bases with no gene match: 5. In nucleotides, the CDR3 is TGCGCCAGCAGCCCGGAGGGACAGGGGTACAATGAGCAGTTCTTC. This translates into CASSPEGQGYNEQFF.